These T cell receptor beta chains were read from a single sample in a study of T cell repertoires in cytomegalovirus infection. One entry per CDR3 protein results from TCRdb running MiXCR on the reads. There are 300,000 to 400,000 distinct CDR3 sequences in the sample; around 29% occur only once, and around 19% lies in the top ten. Their antigen targets remain unknown. Here the sequenced sample was cultured PBMCs, taken from culture after CMV antigen stimulation. These receptors were taken from a human donor in good health (CMV status not recorded). Some clones in this sample may be carry-over from other donors' samples. Both conserved end residues are part of each CDR3. D genes are given only for firm matches. A row's size may be missing; if present it is once, few, many or a size class.

size	V	D	J	CDR3	DNA
few	TRBV12-3/TRBV12-4	.	TRBJ1-3	CASRGPISGNTIYF	TGTGCCAGCAGGGGGCCAATCTCTGGAAACACCATATATTTT
.	TRBV6-5	.	TRBJ2-2	CASSYHEGGGTGELFF	TGTGCCAGCAGTTATCACGAGGGGGGCGGAACCGGGGAGCTGTTTTTT
few	TRBV7-8	TRBD1	TRBJ1-5	CASSLNLGTGGQPQHF	TGTGCCAGCAGCTTAAACCTCGGGACAGGGGGCCAGCCCCAGCATTTT
.	TRBV24-1	.	TRBJ1-2	CATSDRDNYGYTF	TGTGCCACCAGTGACCGCGACAACTATGGCTACACCTTC
.	TRBV29-1	.	TRBJ2-3	CSVFPQWTDTQYF	TGCAGCGTTTTTCCCCAGTGGACAGATACGCAGTATTTT
.	TRBV6-1	.	TRBJ1-3	CASKTNRLGNTIYF	TGTGCCAGCAAAACTAACAGACTTGGAAACACCATATATTTT
.	TRBV20-1	TRBD2	TRBJ2-7	CSARPASSGRVGEQYF	TGCAGTGCTAGACCTGCGAGTAGCGGGAGGGTCGGCGAGCAGTACTTC
few	TRBV5-1	TRBD1	TRBJ1-1	CASSLVGGRTEAFF	TGCGCCAGCAGCTTGGTAGGGGGCCGGACTGAAGCTTTCTTT
.	TRBV6-7	TRBD1	TRBJ2-6	CASSLDRASSGANVLTF	TGTGCCAGCAGTCTGGACAGGGCTAGCTCTGGGGCCAACGTCCTGACTTTC
.	TRBV7-9	TRBD1	TRBJ2-2	CASSHGLSTGGNTGELFF	TGTGCCAGCAGCCATGGTCTGTCGACAGGGGGGAACACCGGGGAGCTGTTTTTT
.	TRBV11-1	.	TRBJ2-1	CASSLAGYEQFF	TGTGCCAGCAGCTTAGCGGGGTATGAGCAGTTCTTC
.	TRBV4-1	.	TRBJ1-5	CASSQDYGRTGISNQPQHF	TGTGCCAGCAGCCAAGATTATGGCAGGACGGGGATAAGCAATCAGCCCCAGCATTTT
few	TRBV20-1	TRBD1	TRBJ2-7	CSASEDRPYEQYF	TGCAGTGCTAGCGAGGACAGGCCCTACGAGCAGTACTTC
.	TRBV11-2	.	TRBJ1-2	CASSSSSYGYTF	TGTGCCAGCAGCTCCAGCTCCTATGGCTACACCTTC
few	TRBV6-2/TRBV6-3	TRBD1	TRBJ1-1	CASSRQGTEAFF	TGTGCCAGCAGTAGACAGGGGACTGAAGCTTTCTTT
.	TRBV5-1	.	TRBJ1-2	CASSLDNSYGYTF	TGCGCCAGCAGCTTGGATAACAGCTATGGCTACACCTTC
once	TRBV12-3/TRBV12-4	.	TRBJ1-1	CASRDSFGEAEAFF	TGTGCCAGCAGAGACAGCTTCGGAGAAGCTGAAGCTTTCTTT
few	TRBV6-6	.	TRBJ2-1	CASSYSGSKSSYNEQFF	TGTGCCAGCAGTTACTCCGGGAGCAAGAGCTCCTACAATGAGCAGTTCTTC
.	TRBV24-1	TRBD2	TRBJ2-1	CATSDFGTSGRENEQFF	TGTGCCACCAGTGATTTTGGGACTAGCGGGAGGGAGAATGAGCAGTTCTTC
few	TRBV15	.	TRBJ1-2	CATSSGRGEDGYTF	TGTGCCACCAGCAGCGGTCGCGGCGAAGATGGCTACACCTTC
.	TRBV19	TRBD1	TRBJ1-6	CASMRGLNSPLHF	TGTGCCAGTATGAGGGGGCTAAATTCACCCCTCCACTTT
.	TRBV6-2/TRBV6-3	.	TRBJ1-2	CASAPGGYGYTF	TGTGCCAGCGCCCCCGGGGGCTATGGCTACACCTTC
few	TRBV11-3	TRBD2	TRBJ2-2	CASSLDSSLAGAGNTGELFF	TGTGCCAGCAGCTTAGATTCGTCGCTAGCGGGGGCCGGGAACACCGGGGAGCTGTTTTTT
.	TRBV12-3/TRBV12-4	TRBD2	TRBJ2-3	CASWGGADTQYF	TGTGCCAGCTGGGGAGGGGCAGATACGCAGTATTTT
few	TRBV12-3/TRBV12-4	.	TRBJ1-5	CASSLGIPAYQHF	TGTGCCAGCAGTTTAGGTATACCGGCATACCAGCATTTT
.	TRBV28	.	TRBJ1-3	CASSLVRGSGGNTIYF	TGTGCCAGCAGTTTGGTCCGGGGCTCGGGAGGAAACACCATATATTTT
.	TRBV28	.	TRBJ1-5	CASSGVGGVNQPQHF	TGTGCCAGCAGTGGGGTCGGGGGGGTCAATCAGCCCCAGCATTTT
.	TRBV19	TRBD2	TRBJ2-7	CASSVLAGTYEQYF	TGTGCCAGTAGTGTACTAGCGGGAACCTACGAGCAGTACTTC
.	TRBV29-1	.	TRBJ2-1	CSAEGGVTYNEQFF	TGCAGCGCTGAAGGGGGGGTTACCTACAATGAGCAGTTCTTC
few	TRBV7-6	.	TRBJ2-3	CASSLGVRWGTDTQYF	TGTGCCAGCAGCTTGGGCGTCCGGTGGGGCACAGATACGCAGTATTTT